Presented here are 3 T cell receptor beta chains from one specimen sequenced in a study of T cells in narcolepsy. TCRdb keeps only in-frame clones here, not all; method: immunoSEQ multiplex PCR. The top ten hold approximately 0.71% of the sample, which has around 25,000 clones, just under 85% seen once. The specimen was CD45RA- memory CD4+ T cells from PBMCs. The receptors were sampled from a human donor with narcolepsy.

CDR3 coding DNA: TGTGCCTGGAGGCGGGACAGACCTAACTATGGCTACACCTTC. It translates to CAWRRDRPNYGYTF. The V gene is TRBV30, the J gene TRBJ1-2, with 7 bases matching TRBD1. V was pared by 3 bases and J by 0 bases, with 4 bases of the junction left unmatched. Germline V gene data show CDR1 as GTSNPN and CDR2 as SVGIG (reference sequence). The CDR3 sequence is 14 residues long.

This chain links TRBV13 with TRBJ1-1, with a weak D call TRBD1 (6 bases). Deletions cut 5 bases from V and 0 bases from J, with 10 bases between. The CDR3 length is 14 residues. Germline-derived CDR1 and CDR2 are PRHDT and FYEKMQ (reference sequence). The CDR3 DNA follows: TGTGCCAGCAGCGCCGACAGGATGAACACTGAAGCTTTCTTT. Residues: CASSADRMNTEAFF.

This rearrangement joins TRBV7-2 to TRBJ2-5; D gene ambiguous. The CDR3 covers 11 residues. Germline CDR1 and CDR2: SGHTA and FQGNSA. V shed 2 bases and J shed 5 bases, with 3 bases lying between them. The CDR3 is CASSLSETQYF. CDR3 in DNA: TGTGCCAGCAGCTTATCTGAGACCCAGTACTTC.